This T cell receptor beta chain was documented in a study of graft-versus-host responses after intestinal transplantation. Study-level information: Multivisceral, liver-intestinal, or isolated intestinal transplants were given to recipients. Following induction with anti-thymocyte globulin, all recipients were given tacrolimus and steroids for about three years.

The study, taken as a whole, reports: Association was observed between peak circulating GvH clone levels and early post-transplant HvG declines.

Trimming took 1 base from V and 4 from J; bases not matched to a gene: 5. The CDR3 length is 15 residues. Germline V lookup: CDR1 SNHLY, CDR2 FYNNEI. Sequencing used immunoSEQ multiplex PCR; TCRdb keeps in-frame clones, though not all of them. The sample holds tens of thousands of clones, roughly 90% seen once. Regarding this clone: Its antigen is unknown.

The sequence came from a human donor who received an intestinal transplant. The chain employs TRBV2 and TRBJ2-7, with 9 positions matching TRBD1. The source was unstimulated CD8+ T cells sorted from spleen or lymph node cells, collected before intestinal transplant. Here the CDR3 DNA reads TGTGCCAGCAGTGAAGAATTGGACAGGGGTTACGAGCAGTACTTC. Translation: CASSEELDRGYEQYF.